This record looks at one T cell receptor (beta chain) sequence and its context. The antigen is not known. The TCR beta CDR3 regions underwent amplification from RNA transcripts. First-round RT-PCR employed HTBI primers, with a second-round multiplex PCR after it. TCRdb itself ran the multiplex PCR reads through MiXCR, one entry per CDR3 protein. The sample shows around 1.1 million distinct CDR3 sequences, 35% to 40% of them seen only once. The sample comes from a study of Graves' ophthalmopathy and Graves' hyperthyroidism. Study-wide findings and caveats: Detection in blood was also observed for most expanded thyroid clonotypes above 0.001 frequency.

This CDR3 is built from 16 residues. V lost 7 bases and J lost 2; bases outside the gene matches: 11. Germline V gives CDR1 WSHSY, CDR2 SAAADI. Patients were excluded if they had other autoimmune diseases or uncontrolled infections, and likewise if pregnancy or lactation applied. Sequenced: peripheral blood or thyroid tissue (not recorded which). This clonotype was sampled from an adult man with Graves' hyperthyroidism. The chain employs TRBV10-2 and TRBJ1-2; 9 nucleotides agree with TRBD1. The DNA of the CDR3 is TGCGCCAGCAACCCGGGACAGGGCTCTGGAAACTATGGCTACACCTTC. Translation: CASNPGQGSGNYGYTF.